The next 5 T cell receptor beta chains were all read from a single sample in a study of blood T cells in healthy people across ages. Then a second PCR, running roughly 7 to 11 cycles, was carried out with a sample-barcoded 5' primer and a J-beta primer mix. TCRdb called the 5' RACE reads again in MiXCR, with one record for every CDR3 protein. The sample lists about 1.1 million distinct CDR3 sequences, around two fifths occurring once. Sequencing input: blood. The receptors stem from a man aged 18 to 30 in good health.

The J gene is TRBJ1-6, the V gene TRBV6-1; a possible D gene is TRBD1 (5 bases). The CDR3 sequence is 11 residues long. Germline CDR1 is MNHNS and CDR2 is SASEGT. Trimming stripped 11 bases from V and 10 bases from J, with 12 bases between. The CDR3, as DNA: TGTGCCGGGCAGGGTCACTCACCCCTCCACTTT. Its translation is CAGQGHSPLHF.

CDR3 loop: CASSGWAQYF. CDR3 bases: TGTGCCAGCAGCGGCTGGGCGCAGTATTTT. The chain employs TRBV12-3 or TRBV12-4 and TRBJ2-3; no clear D. This CDR3 comprises 10 residues. Trimming shortened V by 6 bases and J by 10 bases, and 8 bases separated the two germline ends.

This rearrangement joins TRBV27 to TRBJ2-6; either TRBD1 or TRBD2 may fit D (5 bases each). The V end was cut by 1 base, the J end by 1 base, with 14 bases between. Germline V gives CDR1 MNHEY, CDR2 SMNVEV (reference sequence). This CDR3 has 18 amino acids. The CDR3 DNA sequence: TGTGCCAGCAGTTTATTCGGGATAGGGGTTTCTGGGGCCAACGTCCTGACTTTC. It encodes CASSLFGIGVSGANVLTF.

To note about this clonotype: Being one base from a much bigger clone, this may be a read error. The chain couples TRBV7-2 to TRBJ2-1, with TRBD1 matching over 7 bases. The CDR3 length is 15 residues. Germline values: CDR1 SGHTA, CDR2 FQGNSA. V lost 1 base, J lost 4 bases, and 4 bases stayed unmatched. The CDR3 region is CASSLDRTGYNEQFF. DNA of the CDR3: TGTGCCAGCAGCTTAGATAGGACAGGTTACAATGAGCAGTTCTTC.

This clonotype turned up a few times. The chain combines TRBV11-2 with TRBJ2-6, with D tentatively TRBD1 (6 bases). The germline CDR1 and CDR2 sequences are SGHAT and FQNNGV. CDR3 length: 16 residues. V was clipped by 4 bases and J by 4 bases, with 14 bases between them. CDR3 DNA: TGTGCCAGCAGCTCGAATCCAGGGGAAGGGGCCAACGTCCTGACTTTC. The encoded protein is CASSSNPGEGANVLTF.